This T cell receptor (beta chain) derives from a study of shared clonotypes between healthy human individuals. Turning to the study itself: Those who served as donors were a couple of women and a few men between the ages of 18 and 49. CD4 naive and memory got three plates each, CD8 naive two, CD8 memory one.

On this clone: Antigen: not known.

The test was conducted at deep level. Produced via immunoSEQ multiplex PCR; TCRdb's table is partial and in-frame only. Of some 680,000 clones in the sample, 73% were seen once. Study-level results: Sequencing depth was expected to affect clonotype sharing among donors.

The CDR3 is 14 amino acids. Germline loops: CDR1 SEHNR, CDR2 FQNEAQ (reference sequence). The V and J ends lost 5 bases and 4 bases respectively, with 12 bases between them. The receptor comes from a woman aged 30 to 39 in good health. The chain joins TRBV7-9 to TRBJ1-5; a possible D gene is TRBD1 (6 bases). Sequenced: memory CD4+ T cells sorted from blood. Noted subset: CD45RA-negative fraction. The CDR3, as DNA: TGTGCCAGCAGCCTCACTACAGGGAATCAGCCCCAGCATTTT. Its translation is CASSLTTGNQPQHF.